This record looks at one T cell receptor (beta chain) sequence and its context. Its cognate antigen has yet to be identified. Qualities for individual bases were not recorded, and no much larger clone is one base off. The CDR3 measures 14 amino acids from cysteine to phenylalanine. Only the CDR3 region is kept as DNA, spanning 42 bases read in frame from base 1. CDR1 and CDR2 are read off the germline V gene (reference sequence) as SGHNT and YYREEE. Trimming leaves V shorter by 3 bases and J shorter by 3 bases, with the junction holding 2 bases beyond the gene matches. This record comes from a study of T cell responses to AZD1222 COVID-19 vaccine (dated by TCRdb to about 2021). With respect to the entire study: A total of 240 or so trial participants underwent TCR sequencing, of whom under 220 had received two doses of AZD1222 and some 25 had received two doses of the MenACWY control vaccine. Enrollment into the trials was organized by age into subgroups of 18-55, 56-69 and 70-plus years, and those subgroups contained approximately 160, 26 and 62 TCR-sequenced participants, respectively.

Points the paper makes about the study in general: In the small 56-69-year group, the increase in depth fell short of significance, most likely because of low power. Conclusions about previously exposed vaccinees are limited because only a handful of AZD1222 recipients were SARS-CoV-2 seropositive at baseline. Because no samples from the day 14 peak response were available, repertoires could be characterized only after the peak T cell response. After two AZD1222 doses, both the breadth and the depth of spike-specific TCRs were significantly higher than at day 0 and than in MenACWY recipients. Reportedly, almost half of the unique spike-specific TCRs recognized epitopes lying outside the regions that are mutated in the B.1.351 and B.1.1.7 variants. Most participants were white British and females outnumbered males, and the authors suggested that clonal diversity may have been underestimated. The whole spike protein was spanned by vaccine-associated CD4 TCRs, and dominant responses were seen in regions 160-218 and 743-854.

Explained via the paper, the time point label denotes: about 28 days (+/-7) after the second vaccine dose. AZD1222 recipients with second doses at about 4 weeks or about 12 weeks were pooled, because spike-specific TCR depth and breadth did not differ between schedules. Samples from vaccinated people were obtained from the UK trials COV001 and COV002, which included a single-blind randomized controlled phase 2/3 trial of AZD1222 (ChAdOx1 nCoV-19) in healthy adults. Trial participant PBMC samples were collected at day 0 and day 28 after the second dose for TCRbeta chain sequencing. The CDR3 regions of human TCRbeta chains were analyzed by immunosequencing. The original pipeline was this. Repertoire TCRs were checked for matches against a reference library of SARS-CoV-2-specific TCRs that had been generated using the MIRA antigen-specificity platform. Breadth meant the fraction of unique TCRs that were SARS-CoV-2-associated, whereas depth meant the fraction of total T cells that were SARS-CoV-2-associated. Using the MIRA data, each spike-specific TCR was assigned both to the spike region to which the TCR was reactive and to a CD4 or CD8 class. Log10-transformed breadth and depth values were compared by one-way ANOVA with Sidak's multiple comparisons tests. The immuneACCESS repertoire file appears here via TCRdb, limited to in-frame rearrangements. These files lack a portion of the clones; in checked studies, under half of the deficit traces to unresolved V genes, and the cause of the others is not known. V and J calls and clone size are as listed in that table; D and trimming were resolved from the DNA. The sample contains approximately 150,000 clones, 90% of them found a single time. 5% to 6.5% of the sample lies in the top ten.

This clonotype was obtained from an adult who received the AZD1222 COVID-19 vaccine. This chain joins TRBV5-4 to TRBJ2-5, with 10 bases aligning to TRBD2. The sequencing here drew on peripheral blood, taken 28 days after the second AZD1222 dose. CDR3 region: CASSSAGGEETQYF. The DNA sequence is TGTGCCAGCAGCTCAGCGGGGGGGGAAGAGACCCAGTACTTC.